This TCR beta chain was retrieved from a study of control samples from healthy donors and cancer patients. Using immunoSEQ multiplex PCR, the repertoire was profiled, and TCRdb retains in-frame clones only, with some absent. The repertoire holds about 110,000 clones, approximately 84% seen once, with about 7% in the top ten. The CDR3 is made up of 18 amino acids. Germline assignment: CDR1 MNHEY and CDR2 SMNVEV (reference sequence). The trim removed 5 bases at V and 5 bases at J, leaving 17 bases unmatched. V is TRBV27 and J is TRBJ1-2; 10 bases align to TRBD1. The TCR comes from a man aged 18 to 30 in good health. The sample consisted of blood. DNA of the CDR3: TGTGCCAGCAGTGTAACCCGGGACAGGGGAGGGGGCCTTTATGGCTACACCTTC. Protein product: CASSVTRDRGGGLYGYTF.